Listed below are T cell receptor beta chains from one sample, sequenced in a study of T cell responses to AZD1222 COVID-19 vaccine. Sequencing was performed with immunoSEQ multiplex PCR; in TCRdb, only in-frame clones are kept and a portion is missing. The table shows about 94,000 clones, with 85% occurring only once. The sample in question was peripheral blood, obtained 28 days after the second AZD1222 dose. Every receptor here comes from an adult who received the AZD1222 COVID-19 vaccine. Both conserved end residues are part of each CDR3. D genes are given only for firm matches. Some rows have no size entry. The others give once, few or many, or a class for an expanded clone.

TRBJ2-2 once TRBV7-2 TRBD2 CASSRSPGGGGGRAGELFF TGTGCCAGCAGCCGCTCCCCCGGTGGCGGGGGGGGGCGGGCCGGGGAGCTGTTTTTT
TRBJ1-4 - TRBV5-1 TRBD1 CASSEPGQGGKLFF TGCGCCAGCAGCGAGCCGGGACAGGGAGGAAAACTGTTTTTT
TRBJ1-3 - TRBV30 - CAWSSSRVLKRAGSGNTIYF TGTGCCTGGAGTTCGAGCCGGGTCCTAAAACGGGCGGGCTCTGGAAACACCATATATTTT
TRBJ2-2 - TRBV9 - CASSAITGNLNTGELFF TGTGCCAGCAGCGCAATTACAGGGAACCTCAACACCGGGGAGCTGTTTTTT
TRBJ2-7 - TRBV7-8 - CASSLGRLEEQYF TGTGCCAGCAGCCTTGGTCGTTTGGAAGAGCAGTACTTC
TRBJ2-7 - TRBV7-2 - CASSPRLVHYEQYF TGTGCCAGCAGCCCCCGACTAGTGCACTACGAGCAGTACTTC
TRBJ2-3 few TRBV7-2 TRBD2 CASSLVGGNRGDTQYF TGTGCCAGCAGCTTAGTGGGGGGGAACCGCGGAGATACGCAGTATTTT
TRBJ2-1 - TRBV20-1 TRBD2 CSASLDGRAGEQFF TGCAGTGCTAGTCTTGACGGGAGGGCAGGGGAGCAGTTCTTC
TRBJ2-7 few TRBV7-6 - CASSTGYEQYF TGTGCCAGCAGCACAGGCTACGAGCAGTACTTC
TRBJ1-1 - TRBV19 - CASSSWTANTEAFF TGTGCCAGTAGTTCCTGGACAGCGAACACTGAAGCTTTCTTT
TRBJ2-7 - TRBV6-9 - CASSYCRVGIPYEQYF TGTGCCAGCAGTTATTGTCGCGTAGGGATACCCTACGAGCAGTACTTC
TRBJ2-3 - TRBV7-2 - CASTKTDTDTQYF TGTGCCAGCACCAAGACTGACACAGATACGCAGTATTTT
TRBJ2-4 few TRBV19 - CASSIVGGRAAKNIQYF TGTGCCAGTAGTATAGTGGGGGGGCGCGCGGCCAAAAACATTCAGTACTTC
TRBJ1-5 - TRBV6-5 TRBD1 CASSSRQGANQPQHF TGTGCCAGCAGTTCCCGACAGGGGGCCAATCAGCCCCAGCATTTT
TRBJ1-1 - TRBV6-5 - CASSYVSFYMNTEAFF TGTGCCAGCAGTTACGTCTCGTTCTACATGAACACTGAAGCTTTCTTT
TRBJ2-5 few TRBV11-2 - CASSLAIGGPETQYF TGTGCCAGCAGCTTAGCGATAGGGGGGCCGGAGACCCAGTACTTC
TRBJ1-3 - TRBV9 - CASSVLEAGPIYF TGTGCCAGCAGCGTCTTAGAAGCTGGACCCATATATTTT
TRBJ1-1 - TRBV6-5 - CASSWVGMNTEAFF TGTGCCAGCAGTTGGGTGGGGATGAACACTGAAGCTTTCTTT
TRBJ1-1 - TRBV6-1 - CASSEVWGANTEAFF TGTGCCAGCAGTGAAGTATGGGGCGCGAACACTGAAGCTTTCTTT
TRBJ2-5 - TRBV10-3 - CAISRGSQETQYF TGTGCCATCAGTCGGGGATCCCAAGAGACCCAGTACTTC
TRBJ2-7 - TRBV18 - CASSQWARGHEQYF TGTGCCAGCTCACAGTGGGCTAGGGGCCACGAGCAGTACTTC
TRBJ1-4 - TRBV6-5 - CASSNGPSPNEKLFF TGTGCCAGCAGTAACGGCCCCTCCCCCAATGAAAAACTGTTTTTT
TRBJ1-2 - TRBV9 - CASSPLGGSYTF TGTGCCAGCAGCCCTCTTGGGGGTAGCTACACCTTC
TRBJ2-3 - TRBV12-5 TRBD1 CASGPLPGTGATDTQYF TGTGCTAGTGGTCCTCTGCCCGGGACAGGGGCCACAGATACGCAGTATTTT
TRBJ2-2 - TRBV12-3/TRBV12-4 - CASMEGNTGELFF TGTGCCAGCATGGAGGGGAACACCGGGGAGCTGTTTTTT
TRBJ2-7 - TRBV10-2 TRBD1 CASNHWDRNPYEQYF TGCGCCAGCAACCATTGGGACAGGAATCCCTACGAGCAGTACTTC
TRBJ1-3 once TRBV28 - CASSLYGSGNTIYF TGTGCCAGCAGTTTATATGGCTCTGGAAACACCATATATTTT
TRBJ1-2 - TRBV7-9 - CASTGTGQPNNYGYTF TGTGCCAGCACCGGTACAGGACAGCCCAATAACTATGGCTACACCTTC
TRBJ1-3 few TRBV5-1 - CASSVQGAGNTIYF TGCGCCAGCAGCGTCCAGGGAGCTGGAAACACCATATATTTT
TRBJ1-5 - TRBV6-5 TRBD1 CASRGQGDNQPQHF TGTGCCAGCAGAGGACAGGGGGACAATCAGCCCCAGCATTTT
TRBJ2-7 - TRBV10-3 TRBD2 CAISYNGRSYEQYF TGTGCCATCAGCTATAACGGGAGGTCCTACGAGCAGTACTTC
TRBJ2-3 - TRBV5-1 - CASRETDTQYF TGCGCCAGCAGGGAAACAGATACGCAGTATTTT
TRBJ2-3 - TRBV9 - CASSVLWGSTDTQYF TGTGCCAGCAGCGTACTGTGGGGGAGCACAGATACGCAGTATTTT
TRBJ1-2 - TRBV9 - CASSVAVGEGGYGYTF TGTGCCAGCAGCGTAGCCGTGGGAGAGGGCGGCTATGGCTACACCTTC
TRBJ1-6 - TRBV6-6 - CASRHNSPLHF TGTGCCAGCAGACATAATTCACCCCTCCACTTT
TRBJ2-3 - TRBV27 - CASRYIGGFTDTQYF TGTGCCAGCAGATACATTGGGGGGTTCACAGATACGCAGTATTTT
TRBJ1-3 - TRBV7-9 - CASSPTDSGNTIYF TGTGCCAGCAGCCCGACAGACTCTGGAAACACCATATATTTT
TRBJ1-1 - TRBV11-3 - CASSLGGGNTEAFF TGTGCCAGCAGCTTAGGGGGGGGTAACACTGAAGCTTTCTTT
TRBJ2-3 - TRBV19 - CASSFSGLRVDTQYF TGTGCCAGTAGTTTTAGCGGACTTCGGGTAGATACGCAGTATTTT
TRBJ2-1 - TRBV28 TRBD2 CASSSRGAGGYNEQFF TGTGCCAGCAGTTCCCGGGGAGCGGGAGGGTACAATGAGCAGTTCTTC
TRBJ2-6 few TRBV5-6 - CASSPPAGANVLTF TGTGCCAGCAGCCCCCCCGCCGGGGCCAACGTCCTGACTTTC
TRBJ2-7 - TRBV6-5 TRBD2 CASTTARGASEQYF TGTGCCAGCACTACAGCGCGGGGGGCAAGCGAGCAGTACTTC
TRBJ2-6 - TRBV6-5 - CASSSDISGANVLTF TGTGCCAGCAGCTCCGACATCTCTGGGGCCAACGTCCTGACTTTC
TRBJ1-5 - TRBV7-8 TRBD1 CASSIRDRVGQPQHF TGTGCCAGCAGCATCCGGGACAGGGTGGGTCAGCCCCAGCATTTT
TRBJ2-3 - TRBV12-5 TRBD1 CASGPGQGAVVDTQYF TGTGCTAGTGGTCCCGGACAGGGGGCAGTGGTGGATACGCAGTATTTT
TRBJ1-5 - TRBV27 - CASRPGQPNQPQHF TGTGCCAGCAGACCCGGACAGCCGAATCAGCCCCAGCATTTT
TRBJ2-7 - TRBV20-1 TRBD1 CSASGQGREQYF TGCAGTGCGAGTGGACAGGGGCGCGAGCAGTACTTC
TRBJ1-6 few TRBV28 - CASSPRTFDNSPLHF TGTGCCAGCAGCCCACGCACATTTGATAATTCACCCCTCCACTTT
TRBJ2-5 - TRBV27 TRBD2 CASSSLAGGQETQYF TGTGCCAGCAGTTCCCTAGCGGGGGGGCAAGAGACCCAGTACTTC
TRBJ1-1 - TRBV2 TRBD1 CASSRTGGVYTEAFF TGTGCCAGCAGTCGGACAGGGGGAGTATACACTGAAGCTTTCTTT
TRBJ2-2 - TRBV19 - CASSRGELFF TGTGCCAGTAGCAGGGGGGAGCTGTTTTTT
TRBJ1-3 - TRBV19 - CASRPGRAGNTIYF TGTGCCAGTAGGCCGGGCAGGGCTGGAAACACCATATATTTT
TRBJ1-1 - TRBV10-3 - CAISEPSDPMNTEAFF TGTGCCATCAGTGAACCGTCAGATCCCATGAACACTGAAGCTTTCTTT
TRBJ2-1 - TRBV30 - CAWAEGGVLNEQFF TGTGCCTGGGCCGAAGGGGGGGTCCTAAATGAGCAGTTCTTC
TRBJ2-7 - TRBV5-8 TRBD1 CASSLAGTGAYEQYF TGTGCCAGCAGCTTGGCCGGGACAGGGGCCTACGAGCAGTACTTC
TRBJ2-6 - TRBV24-1 TRBD2 CATSGPRGGTSSGANVLTF TGTGCCACCAGCGGCCCCCGGGGGGGGACGAGCTCTGGGGCCAACGTCCTGACTTTC
TRBJ2-7 - TRBV25-1 - CASKEQGRDEQYF TGTGCCAGCAAAGAGCAGGGGAGAGACGAGCAGTACTTC
TRBJ2-5 - TRBV10-2 - CASGVGAPGEAQYF TGCGCCAGCGGGGTGGGGGCCCCGGGAGAGGCCCAGTACTTC
TRBJ2-7 - TRBV27 - CASSQAISSYEQYF TGTGCCAGCAGTCAAGCAATAAGCTCCTACGAGCAGTACTTC